This TCR beta chain comes out of a study of cytomegalovirus exposure and HLA in healthy donors. General study findings and limits: The authors later found TCR association rates varying by HLA locus, with DRB1 most and HLA-C fewest.

With V trimmed by 2 bases and J by 9 bases, 11 bases remained unmatched. The germline gives CDR1 GTSNPN, CDR2 SVGIG (reference sequence). The CDR3 is 15 residues long. PCR used 60 Vbeta primers and 13 Jbeta primers. The repertoire was sequenced with immunoSEQ multiplex PCR; TCRdb's copy has only in-frame clones and lacks some. The data contain more than 85,000 clones, over 12% of them singletons. To note about this clone: Its antigen is unidentified.

The chain employs TRBV30 and TRBJ2-2, with 8 bases that match TRBD1. This TCR was recovered from a female donor in good health and CMV-seronegative. The specimen sequenced was PBMCs. CDR3 in DNA: TGTGCCTGGAGTCGTCAACGCAGGGGGCCGCGGGAGCTGTTTTTT. Translating gives CAWSRQRRGPRELFF.